A single sample is the source of the 2 T cell receptor beta chains below, sequenced in a study of CD8 T cells in ankylosing spondylitis. One entry per CDR3 protein results from TCRdb running MiXCR on the 5' RACE reads. Among a few hundred thousand distinct CDR3 sequences, roughly 20% were seen once, and the ten largest hold about 8%. Input material: blood, either unsorted or a sorted T cell fraction (not recorded which). These receptor sequences come from a male donor with ankylosing spondylitis or in good health (not recorded which).

This clonotype came up a few times. The V gene is TRBV20-1, the J gene TRBJ2-1, with TRBD1 identical over 10 bases. The length of the CDR3 is 15 residues. V was pared by 6 bases and J by 4 bases, with 9 bases of the junction left unmatched. Germline V gives CDR1 DFQATT, CDR2 SNEGSKA (reference sequence). CDR3 in DNA: TGCAGTGCGAACCCGTGGGACAGGGGATACAATGAGCAGTTCTTC. Protein product: CSANPWDRGYNEQFF.

This clonotype showed up many times. The chain carries TRBV12-3 or TRBV12-4 and TRBJ2-3; 8 positions match TRBD1. V shed 6 bases and J 2 bases; nucleotides not matched to a gene: 7. This CDR3 is built from 15 residues. CDR3 coding DNA: TGTGCCAGCAGCCCCACAGGGGGTCCCACAGATACGCAGTATTTT. Encoded protein: CASSPTGGPTDTQYF.